These 7 T cell receptor beta chains were all obtained from the same sample, sequenced in a study of shared clonotypes between healthy human individuals. TCRdb's copy holds only in-frame clones and misses some; the assay was immunoSEQ multiplex PCR. The sample includes some 2,000,000 clones, 85% to 95% of them seen just once. The specimen sequenced was naive CD4+ T cells sorted from blood. Described subset: CD45RA+ positively selected. The receptors here all came from a man in his late teens or twenties in good health.

This rearrangement joins TRBV10-1 to TRBJ2-6; D is uncertain. Germline V gene data show CDR1 as WNHNN and CDR2 as SYGVQD (reference sequence). The CDR3 sequence is 13 residues long. Trimming shortened V by 3 bases and J by 4 bases, and 4 bases separated the two germline ends. In nucleotides, the CDR3 is TGCGCCAGCAGTGACCCCGGGGCCAACGTCCTGACTTTC. Translating it yields CASSDPGANVLTF.

This rearrangement joins TRBV18 to TRBJ2-3, with TRBD2 matching over 13 bases. V dropped 6 bases and J dropped 4; count of bases not matched to a gene: 10. CDR3 length equals 17 residues. Per germline, CDR1 KGHSH and CDR2 LQKENI. The CDR3 DNA follows: TGTGCCAGCTCTTTATATACTAGCGGGGGGGCCGCAGATACGCAGTATTTT. Translating it yields CASSLYTSGGAADTQYF.

This chain connects TRBV28 to TRBJ2-7, with D possibly being TRBD2 (5 bases). V was trimmed by 8 bases and J by 0 bases, leaving 14 bases between them. Per germline, CDR1 MDHEN and CDR2 SYDVKM. The CDR3 covers 14 residues. The CDR3, as DNA: TGTGCCAGCCGAAGGGCGGGTAACTCCTACGAGCAGTACTTC. Amino acid sequence: CASRRAGNSYEQYF.

In regard to this clone: Other DNA sequences in this sample translate to the same CDR3. The chain carries TRBV7-9 and TRBJ1-2; D is uncertain. The CDR3 loop spans 13 amino acids. V lost 5 bases and J 1 base, leaving 8 bases between the germline ends. Germline V gene sequence: CDR1 SEHNR, CDR2 FQNEAQ (reference sequence). The CDR3 DNA sequence: TGTGCCAGCAGCCCCGACGGTAACTATGGCTACACCTTC. This codes for CASSPDGNYGYTF.

This chain uses TRBV4-3 with TRBJ2-3; 8 bases are shared with TRBD1. The V segment lost 0 bases and the J segment 8 bases; nucleotides outside the gene matches: 10. The CDR3 totals 16 residues. From germline, CDR1 is LGHNA and CDR2 YSLEER. The chain's CDR3 is CASSQDGYMDRATQYF. The CDR3 nucleotides read TGCGCCAGCAGCCAAGACGGTTATATGGACAGGGCTACGCAGTATTTT.

The chain couples TRBV4-1 to TRBJ2-5; 10 bases are a match to TRBD2. This CDR3 has 17 residues. Germline V gene lookup returns CDR1 MGHRA and CDR2 YSYEKL. Trimming took 3 bases from V and 4 from J; bases not matched to a gene: 11. For the CDR3, the DNA is TGCGCCAGCAGCCAGAAAGGGTCTAGCGGGGGTGTAGAGACCCAGTACTTC. Encoded protein: CASSQKGSSGGVETQYF.

Comments on this clone: Other nucleotide sequences from this sample produce the same CDR3. The V and J genes are TRBV5-1 and TRBJ1-5; D not certain. Germline CDR1 and CDR2: SGHRS and YFSETQ. CDR3 size: 13 residues. V dropped 4 bases and J dropped 4 bases, with 9 bases sitting between them. This CDR3 reads CASSPDPNQPQHF. For the CDR3, the DNA is TGCGCCAGCAGCCCGGACCCAAATCAGCCCCAGCATTTT.